A single sample is the source of the 10 T cell receptor beta chains below, sequenced in a study of cytomegalovirus exposure and HLA in healthy donors. The PCR employed 60 Vbeta primers together with 13 Jbeta primers. Measured with immunoSEQ multiplex PCR; TCRdb has only the in-frame clones, and not every one. The sample has some 150,000 clones, over 60% seen once. The sample was PBMCs. These receptors originate from a man aged 35 to 55 in good health and CMV-seronegative.

This clone appeared a single time. This sequence joins TRBV10-3 and TRBJ1-3, with 9 bases fitting TRBD1. The V segment lost 5 bases and the J segment 8 bases; nucleotides outside the gene matches: 19. Germline CDR1 and CDR2: ENHRY and SYGVKD. The CDR3 sequence is 18 residues long. The CDR3 sequence is CAISRKRPHRGQVHTIYF. In DNA, the CDR3 is TGTGCCATCAGTAGAAAGAGACCTCACAGGGGGCAAGTTCACACCATATATTTT.

V is TRBV27 and J is TRBJ1-3, with D maybe TRBD1 (5 bases). This CDR3 region has 15 residues. V lost 8 bases to trimming and J lost 6 bases, with 20 bases between them. Germline CDR1 MNHEY, CDR2 SMNVEV (reference sequence). The CDR3 is CASSPSRALVNTIYF. CDR3 in DNA: TGTGCCAGCTCGCCCTCCAGGGCACTCGTAAACACCATATATTTT.

The V gene is TRBV7-6, the J gene TRBJ2-5; TRBD1 is a possible D gene (7 bases). The J call could be wrong; TRBJ2-7 is a better fit for the DNA end. The CDR3 extends over 15 amino acids. Germline lookup yields CDR1 SGHVS and CDR2 FNYEAQ. CDR3 in DNA: TGTGCCAGCAGCTTAGAGCAGGGGGGAAACTACGAGCAGTACTTC. This codes for CASSLEQGGNYEQYF.

This clone has more than one count but fewer than ten. The chain links TRBV6-6 to TRBJ1-2; D is unclear. Trimming removed 6 bases from V and 7 bases from J, with 9 bases in between. The germline V gene encodes CDR1 MNHNY and CDR2 SVGAGI (reference sequence). The CDR3 runs 11 residues. This CDR3 reads CASSEGGGYTF. CDR3 nucleotides: TGTGCCAGCAGCGAGGGAGGTGGCTACACCTTC.

The chain joins TRBV6-1 to TRBJ2-5; a possible D gene is TRBD1 (5 bases). Germline V lookup: CDR1 MNHNS, CDR2 SASEGT. This CDR3 spans 12 amino acids. The V end lost 6 bases, the J end lost 3 bases, and 8 bases lay between the germline ends. The CDR3 region has the DNA TGTGCCAGCAGGCTAGGGGAAGAGACCCAGTACTTC. It codes for CASRLGEETQYF.

The chain employs TRBV27 and TRBJ2-1; TRBD1 might be the D (6 bases). CDR3 size: 13 residues. Germline values: CDR1 MNHEY, CDR2 SMNVEV (reference sequence). V lost 4 bases, J lost 7 bases, and 11 bases lay in between. Here the CDR3 DNA reads TGTGCCAGCAGTTCCTACAGGGTAAATGAGCAGTTCTTC. It yields the protein CASSSYRVNEQFF.

In its sample, this clone was seen a few times. The genes are TRBV9 and TRBJ2-1; the match to TRBD2 covers 8 bases. Per the germline V gene, CDR1 is SGDLS and CDR2 is YYNGEE. The CDR3 extends over 16 amino acids. The V and J ends lost 3 bases and 8 bases, in that order; junction bases with no gene match: 13. The CDR3 coding sequence is TGTGCCAGCAGCGCATCGACACTAGCGGCCACGGATGAGCAGTTCTTC. This encodes CASSASTLAATDEQFF. Full variable domain (rest looked up from reference TRBV9 and TRBJ2-1): DSGVTQTPKHLITATGQRVTLRCSPRSGDLSVYWYQQSLDQGLQFLIQYYNGEERAKGNILERFSAQQFPDLHSELNLSSLELGDSALYFCASSASTLAATDEQFFGPGTRLTVL.

J is TRBJ1-1 and V is TRBV19, with D possibly being TRBD1 (6 bases). Trimming left V 5 bases short and J 0 bases short, with 16 bases between. CDR1 and CDR2 (germline): LNHDA, SQIVND (reference sequence). This CDR3 contains 16 residues. The CDR3 loop reads CASSRRRTDVNTEAFF. The CDR3 coding sequence is TGTGCCAGTAGTCGCCGCAGGACAGATGTGAACACTGAAGCTTTCTTT.

This chain links TRBV15 with TRBJ2-5; 8 bases align to TRBD1. The CDR3 consists of 16 residues. Germline values: CDR1 LNHNV, CDR2 YYDKDF (reference sequence). Germline trimming cut 3 bases from V and 5 bases from J; bases unmatched to any gene: 11. CDR3 bases: TGTGCCACCAGCAGGGACGCCCGGACAGGGTACGAGACCCAGTACTTC. This encodes CATSRDARTGYETQYF.

This clone appeared a few times. The chain recombines TRBV11-2 with TRBJ2-7; D might be TRBD1 (6 bases). The V end was cut by 1 base, the J end by 3 bases, with 13 bases between. The CDR3 spans 15 residues. Germline V gene data show CDR1 as SGHAT and CDR2 as FQNNGV. The CDR3 nucleotides read TGTGCCAGCAGCTTAGTTACCAGGGGCGTCTACGAGCAGTACTTC. It yields the protein CASSLVTRGVYEQYF.